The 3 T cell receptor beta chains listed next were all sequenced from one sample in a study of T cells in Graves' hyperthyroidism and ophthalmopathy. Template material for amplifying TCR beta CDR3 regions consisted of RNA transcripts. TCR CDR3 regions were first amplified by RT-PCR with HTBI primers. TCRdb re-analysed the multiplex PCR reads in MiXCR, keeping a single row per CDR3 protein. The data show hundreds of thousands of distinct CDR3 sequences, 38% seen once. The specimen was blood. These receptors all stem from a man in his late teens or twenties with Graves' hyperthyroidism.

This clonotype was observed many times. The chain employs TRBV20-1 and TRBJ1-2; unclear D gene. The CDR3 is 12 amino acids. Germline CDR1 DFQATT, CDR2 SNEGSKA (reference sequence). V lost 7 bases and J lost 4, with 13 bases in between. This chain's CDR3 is CSGVRQTYGYTF. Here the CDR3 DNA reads TGCAGTGGAGTCAGGCAGACCTATGGCTACACCTTC.

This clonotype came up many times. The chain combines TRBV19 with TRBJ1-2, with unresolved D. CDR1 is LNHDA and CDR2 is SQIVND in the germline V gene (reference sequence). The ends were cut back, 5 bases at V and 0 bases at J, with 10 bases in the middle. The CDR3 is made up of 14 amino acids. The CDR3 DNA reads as TGTGCCAGTAGTGACCGACCAGCTAACTATGGCTACACCTTC. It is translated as CASSDRPANYGYTF.

The DNA of the CDR3 is TGCGCCAGCAGCTTGGGAAGGGCTAGCGGGGTCCAAGAGACCCAGTACTTC. Translated: CASSLGRASGVQETQYF. The chain carries TRBV5-1 and TRBJ2-5; 9 bases line up with TRBD2. The CDR3 runs 17 residues. The germline CDR1 and CDR2 sequences are SGHRS and YFSETQ. V lost 0 bases and J lost 1; bases outside the gene matches: 7.